These T cell receptor beta chains were read from a single sample in a study of T cells after posttransplantation cyclophosphamide. The table came from immunoSEQ multiplex PCR; TCRdb's copy has only in-frame clones and leaves some out. Here the sample table reports about 15 clones. The sequenced sample was gut tissue, obtained after allogeneic stem cell transplant with posttransplant cyclophosphamide. These receptors were taken from a female patient in her 60s who received an allogeneic stem cell transplant from an unrelated donor, was CMV-positive, and had acute GVHD only. Some T cells may be supplied by the graft donor. The CDR3 runs from the conserved cysteine through the conserved F or W. Fields, in order: clone size, D gene, V gene, J gene, CDR3 protein, CDR3 DNA. A D gene is named only where the DNA matches it firmly. Part of the rows lack a size; the others show once, few, many or a class for expanded clones.

clone_size: -; d_call: -; v_call: TRBV2; j_call: TRBJ1-2; cdr3_aa: CASRPGPDYGYTF; cdr3_nt: TGTGCCAGCAGGCCGGGCCCTGACTACGGCTACACCTTC
clone_size: -; d_call: TRBD2; v_call: TRBV14; j_call: TRBJ2-7; cdr3_aa: CASSQDRGGQYF; cdr3_nt: TGTGCCAGCAGCCAAGATCGCGGGGGGCAGTACTTC
clone_size: -; d_call: TRBD2; v_call: TRBV4-2; j_call: TRBJ2-7; cdr3_aa: CASSQGRGLGLYEQYF; cdr3_nt: TGTGCCAGCAGCCAAGGTCGGGGACTAGGCCTCTACGAGCAGTACTTC
clone_size: few; d_call: TRBD1; v_call: TRBV5-1; j_call: TRBJ2-5; cdr3_aa: CASSSGQGQETQYF; cdr3_nt: TGCGCCAGCAGCTCCGGACAGGGCCAAGAGACCCAGTACTTC
clone_size: -; d_call: TRBD1; v_call: TRBV5-1; j_call: TRBJ2-2; cdr3_aa: CASSPGQVNTGELFF; cdr3_nt: TGCGCCAGCAGCCCGGGACAGGTGAACACCGGGGAGCTGTTTTTT
clone_size: -; d_call: TRBD1; v_call: TRBV2; j_call: TRBJ1-1; cdr3_aa: CASSSTGGNTEAFF; cdr3_nt: TGTGCCAGCAGCTCGACAGGGGGAAACACTGAAGCTTTCTTT
clone_size: -; d_call: TRBD1; v_call: TRBV28; j_call: TRBJ1-5; cdr3_aa: CAALGATGADQPQHF; cdr3_nt: TGTGCCGCCTTGGGGGCAACAGGGGCGGATCAGCCCCAGCATTTT